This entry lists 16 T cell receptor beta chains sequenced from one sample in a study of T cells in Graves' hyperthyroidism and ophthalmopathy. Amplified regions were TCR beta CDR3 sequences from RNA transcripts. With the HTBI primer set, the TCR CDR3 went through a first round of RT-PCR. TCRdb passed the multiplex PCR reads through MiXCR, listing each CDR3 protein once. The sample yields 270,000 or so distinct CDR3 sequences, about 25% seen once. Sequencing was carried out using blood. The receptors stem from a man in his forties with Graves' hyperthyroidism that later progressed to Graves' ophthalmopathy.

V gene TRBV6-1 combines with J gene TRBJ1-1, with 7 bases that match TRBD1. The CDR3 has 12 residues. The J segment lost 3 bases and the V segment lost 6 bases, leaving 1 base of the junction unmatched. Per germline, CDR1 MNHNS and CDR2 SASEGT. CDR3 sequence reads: CASRQGDTEAFF. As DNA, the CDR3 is TGTGCCAGCAGGCAGGGGGACACTGAAGCTTTCTTT.

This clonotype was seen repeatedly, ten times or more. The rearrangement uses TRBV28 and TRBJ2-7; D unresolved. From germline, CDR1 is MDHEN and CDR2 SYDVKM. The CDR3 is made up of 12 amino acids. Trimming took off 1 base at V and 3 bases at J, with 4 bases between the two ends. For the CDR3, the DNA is TGTGCCAGCAGTTTATTGGGCTACGAGCAGTACTTC. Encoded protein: CASSLLGYEQYF.

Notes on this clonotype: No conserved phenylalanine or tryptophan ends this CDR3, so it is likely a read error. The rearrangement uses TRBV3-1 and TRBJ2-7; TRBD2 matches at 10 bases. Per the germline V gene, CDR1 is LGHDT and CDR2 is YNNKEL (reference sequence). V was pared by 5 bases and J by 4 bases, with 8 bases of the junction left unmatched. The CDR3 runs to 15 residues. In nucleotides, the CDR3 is TGTGCCAGCAGCGGAGGACTAGCGGCAAATTACGAGCAGTACTCC. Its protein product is CASSGGLAANYEQYS.

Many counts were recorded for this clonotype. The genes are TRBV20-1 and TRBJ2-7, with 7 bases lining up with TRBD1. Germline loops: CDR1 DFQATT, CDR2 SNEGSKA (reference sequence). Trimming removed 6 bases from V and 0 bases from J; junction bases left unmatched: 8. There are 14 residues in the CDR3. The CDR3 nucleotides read TGCAGTGCCTCCGGGACAGCCAGCTCCTACGAGCAGTACTTC. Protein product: CSASGTASSYEQYF.

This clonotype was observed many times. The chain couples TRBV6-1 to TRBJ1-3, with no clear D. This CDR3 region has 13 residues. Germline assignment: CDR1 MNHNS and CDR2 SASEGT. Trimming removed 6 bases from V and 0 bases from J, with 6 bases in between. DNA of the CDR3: TGTGCCAGCAGCTCTAGCTCTGGAAACACCATATATTTT. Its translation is CASSSSSGNTIYF.

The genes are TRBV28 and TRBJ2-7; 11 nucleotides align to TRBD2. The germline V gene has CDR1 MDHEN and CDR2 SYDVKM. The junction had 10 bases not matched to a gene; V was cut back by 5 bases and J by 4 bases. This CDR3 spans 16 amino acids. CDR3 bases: TGTGCCAGCAGTCCCCGTGGTAGCGGGAGGGATTACGAGCAGTACTTC. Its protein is CASSPRGSGRDYEQYF.

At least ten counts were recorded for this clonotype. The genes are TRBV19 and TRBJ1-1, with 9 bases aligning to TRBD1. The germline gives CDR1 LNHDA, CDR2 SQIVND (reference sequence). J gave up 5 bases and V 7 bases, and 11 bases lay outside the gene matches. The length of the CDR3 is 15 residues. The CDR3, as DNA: TGTGCCAGTAACGCAATGACAGGGGGGAGAACTGAAGCTTTCTTT. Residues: CASNAMTGGRTEAFF.

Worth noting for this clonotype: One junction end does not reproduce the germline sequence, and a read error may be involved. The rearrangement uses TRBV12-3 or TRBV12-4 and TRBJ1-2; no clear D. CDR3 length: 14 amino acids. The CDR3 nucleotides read TGTCCCAGCAGTTTTGGCGGGGTCGGTTCCGGCTACACCTTC. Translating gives CPSSFGGVGSGYTF.

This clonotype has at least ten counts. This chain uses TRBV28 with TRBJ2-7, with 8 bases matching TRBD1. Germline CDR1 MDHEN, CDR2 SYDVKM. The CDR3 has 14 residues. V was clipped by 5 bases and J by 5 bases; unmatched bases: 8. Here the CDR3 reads CASSLTGAEDEQYF. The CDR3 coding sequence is TGTGCCAGCAGTCTGACAGGGGCAGAGGACGAGCAGTACTTC.

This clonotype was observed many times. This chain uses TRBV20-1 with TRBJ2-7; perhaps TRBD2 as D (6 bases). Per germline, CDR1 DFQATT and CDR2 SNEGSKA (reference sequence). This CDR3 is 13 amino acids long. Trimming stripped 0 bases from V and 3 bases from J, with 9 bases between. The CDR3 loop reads CSARDGTVYEQYF. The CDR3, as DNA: TGCAGTGCTAGAGATGGGACTGTCTACGAGCAGTACTTC.

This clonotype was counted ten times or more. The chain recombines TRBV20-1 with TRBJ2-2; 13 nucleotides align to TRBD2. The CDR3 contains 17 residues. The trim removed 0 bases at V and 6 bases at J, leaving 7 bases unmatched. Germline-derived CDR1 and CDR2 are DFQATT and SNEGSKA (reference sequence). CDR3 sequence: CSARDQGLAGDSGELFF. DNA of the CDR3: TGCAGTGCTAGAGATCAAGGACTAGCGGGAGACTCCGGGGAGCTGTTTTTT.

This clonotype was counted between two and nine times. The CDR3 is CASSTPADPNTEAFF. The CDR3 coding sequence is TGTGCCAGCAGTACCCCAGCGGACCCGAACACTGAAGCTTTCTTT. The rearrangement uses TRBV6-1 and TRBJ1-1, with unresolved D. The CDR3 runs to 15 residues. The germline CDR1 and CDR2 sequences are MNHNS and SASEGT. Trimming cost V 5 bases and J 1 base, with 14 bases left between them.

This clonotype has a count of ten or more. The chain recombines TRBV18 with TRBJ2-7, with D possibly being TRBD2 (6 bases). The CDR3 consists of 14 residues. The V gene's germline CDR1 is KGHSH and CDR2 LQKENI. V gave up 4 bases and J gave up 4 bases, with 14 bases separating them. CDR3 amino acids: CASSLGRNQYEQYF. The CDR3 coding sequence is TGTGCCAGCTCACTTGGGAGGAACCAGTACGAGCAGTACTTC.

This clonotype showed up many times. CDR3: CASSQTGSYEQYF. CDR3 nucleotide sequence: TGTGCCAGCAGCCAGACAGGATCCTACGAGCAGTACTTC. The chain joins TRBV12-3 or TRBV12-4 to TRBJ2-7, with D tentatively TRBD1 (6 bases). V shed 6 bases and J shed 1 base, with 10 bases lying between them. The CDR3 is made up of 13 amino acids.

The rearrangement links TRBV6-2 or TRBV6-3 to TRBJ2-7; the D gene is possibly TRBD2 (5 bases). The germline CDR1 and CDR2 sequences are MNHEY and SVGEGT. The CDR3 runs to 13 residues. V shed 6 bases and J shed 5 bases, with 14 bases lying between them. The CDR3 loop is CASRATGVHEQYF. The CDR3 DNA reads TGTGCCAGCAGAGCTACCGGGGTCCACGAGCAGTACTTC.

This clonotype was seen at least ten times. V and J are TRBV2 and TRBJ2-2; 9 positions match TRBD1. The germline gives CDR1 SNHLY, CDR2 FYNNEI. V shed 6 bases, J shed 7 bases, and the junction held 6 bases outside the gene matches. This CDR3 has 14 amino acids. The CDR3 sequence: CASSGQGTVGELFF. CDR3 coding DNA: TGTGCCAGCAGCGGACAGGGGACGGTCGGGGAGCTGTTTTTT.